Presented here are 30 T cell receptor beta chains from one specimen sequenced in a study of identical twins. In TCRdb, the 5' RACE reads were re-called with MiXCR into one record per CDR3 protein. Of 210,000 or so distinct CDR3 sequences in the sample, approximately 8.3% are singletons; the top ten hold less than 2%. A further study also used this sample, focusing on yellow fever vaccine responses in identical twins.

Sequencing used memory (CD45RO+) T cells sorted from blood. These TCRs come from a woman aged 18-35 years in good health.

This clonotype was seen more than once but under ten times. CDR3 bases: TGCAGCGTTGAAGATCTAGGCTCGCGGGGGAGCACAGATACGCAGTATTTT. This translates into CSVEDLGSRGSTDTQYF. The chain uses TRBV29-1 and TRBJ2-3, with 7 positions matching TRBD2. This CDR3 comprises 17 residues. CDR1 and CDR2 from the germline V gene are SQVTM and ANQGSEA. J lost 0 bases, V lost 0 bases, and 9 bases had no gene match.

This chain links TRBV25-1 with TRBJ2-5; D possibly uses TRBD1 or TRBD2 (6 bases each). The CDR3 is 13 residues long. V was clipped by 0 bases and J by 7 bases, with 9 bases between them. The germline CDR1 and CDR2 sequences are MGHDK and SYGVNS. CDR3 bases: TGTGCCAGCAGTGAATACGGAGGGGGGACCCAGTACTTC. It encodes CASSEYGGGTQYF. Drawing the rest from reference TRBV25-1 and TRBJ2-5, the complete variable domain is EADIYQTPRYLVIGTGKKITLECSQTMGHDKMYWYQQDPGMELHLIHYSYGVNSTEKGDLSSESTVSRIRTEHFPLTLESARPSHTSQYLCASSEYGGGTQYFGPGTRLLVL.

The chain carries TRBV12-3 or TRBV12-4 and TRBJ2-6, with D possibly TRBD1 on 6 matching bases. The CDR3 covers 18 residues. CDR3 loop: CTFSLVGRGLGGANVLTF. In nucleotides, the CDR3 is TGTACCTTCAGTTTAGTTGGCAGGGGCCTCGGGGGGGCCAACGTCCTGACTTTC.

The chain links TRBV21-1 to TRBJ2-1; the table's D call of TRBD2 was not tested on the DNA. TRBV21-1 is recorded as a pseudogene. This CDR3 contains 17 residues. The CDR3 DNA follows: TGTGCCAGCAGCAAAGGGCGGGGCCCCAGCCCCTACAATGAGCAGTTCTTC. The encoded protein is CASSKGRGPSPYNEQFF.

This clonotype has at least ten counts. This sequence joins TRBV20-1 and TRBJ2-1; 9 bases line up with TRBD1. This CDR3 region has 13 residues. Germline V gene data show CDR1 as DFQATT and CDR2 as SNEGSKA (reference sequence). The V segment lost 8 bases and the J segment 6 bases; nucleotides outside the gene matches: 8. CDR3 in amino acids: CSLGGQGINEQFF. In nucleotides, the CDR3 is TGCAGTCTGGGGGGACAGGGTATCAATGAGCAGTTCTTC.

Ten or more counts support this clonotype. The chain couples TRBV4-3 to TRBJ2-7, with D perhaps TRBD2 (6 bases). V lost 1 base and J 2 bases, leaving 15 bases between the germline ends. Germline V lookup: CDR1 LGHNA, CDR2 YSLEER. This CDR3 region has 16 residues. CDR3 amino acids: CASSQAGGAGTYEQYF. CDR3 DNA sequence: TGCGCCAGCAGCCAAGCCGGGGGAGCGGGCACCTACGAGCAGTACTTC.

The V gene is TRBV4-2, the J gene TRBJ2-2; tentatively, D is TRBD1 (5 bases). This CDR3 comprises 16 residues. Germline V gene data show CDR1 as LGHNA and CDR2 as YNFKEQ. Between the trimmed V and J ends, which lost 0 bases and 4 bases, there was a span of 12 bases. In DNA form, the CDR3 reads TGTGCCAGCAGCCAAGATAATGGACAACGCACCGGGGAGCTGTTTTTT. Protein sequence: CASSQDNGQRTGELFF.

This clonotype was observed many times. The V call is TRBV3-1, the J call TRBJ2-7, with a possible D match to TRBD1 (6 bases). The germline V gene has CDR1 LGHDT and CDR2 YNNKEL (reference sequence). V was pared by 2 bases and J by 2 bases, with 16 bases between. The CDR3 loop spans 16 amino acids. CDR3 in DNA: TGTGCCAGCAGCCAAACTACGGGACACCAAGCCTACGAGCAGTACTTC. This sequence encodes CASSQTTGHQAYEQYF.

CDR3 sequence: CASSERGPGSGANVLTF. CDR3 sequence (DNA): TGTGCCAGCAGTGAGAGGGGGCCAGGCTCTGGGGCCAACGTCCTGACTTTC. The chain combines TRBV2 with TRBJ2-6; TRBD1 agrees at 7 bases. This CDR3 is 17 amino acids long. The V segment lost 3 bases and the J segment 0 bases; nucleotides outside the gene matches: 5. CDR1 SNHLY and CDR2 FYNNEI come from the germline V gene.

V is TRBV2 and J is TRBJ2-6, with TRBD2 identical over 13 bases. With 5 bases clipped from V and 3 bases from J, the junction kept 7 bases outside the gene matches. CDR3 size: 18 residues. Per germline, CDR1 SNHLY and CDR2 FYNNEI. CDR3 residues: CASSLTSGRSNGANVLTF. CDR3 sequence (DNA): TGTGCCAGCAGTTTGACTAGCGGGAGGTCCAATGGGGCCAACGTCCTGACTTTC.

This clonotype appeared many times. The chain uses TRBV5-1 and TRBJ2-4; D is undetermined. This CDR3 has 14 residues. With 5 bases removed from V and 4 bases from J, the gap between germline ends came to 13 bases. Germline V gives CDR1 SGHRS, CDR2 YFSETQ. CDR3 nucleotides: TGCGCCAGCAGTGTCGACGGACCTAAAAACATTCAGTACTTC. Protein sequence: CASSVDGPKNIQYF.

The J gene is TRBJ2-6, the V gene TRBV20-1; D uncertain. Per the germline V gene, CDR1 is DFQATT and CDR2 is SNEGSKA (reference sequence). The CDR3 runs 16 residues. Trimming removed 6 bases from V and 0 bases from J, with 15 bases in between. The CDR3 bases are TGCAGTGCCCGGCTAGGGTCCCGCTCTGGGGCCAACGTCCTGACTTTC. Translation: CSARLGSRSGANVLTF.

CDR3 region: CASSLDRLREEYF. CDR3 bases: TGTGCCAGCAGCTTAGACCGTTTGCGGGAAGAGTACTTC. The gene calls are TRBV11-2 and TRBJ2-4; D is perhaps TRBD2 (6 bases). Germline CDR1 is SGHAT and CDR2 is FQNNGV. This CDR3 is 13 amino acids long. V was clipped by 0 bases and J by 14 bases, with 14 bases between them.

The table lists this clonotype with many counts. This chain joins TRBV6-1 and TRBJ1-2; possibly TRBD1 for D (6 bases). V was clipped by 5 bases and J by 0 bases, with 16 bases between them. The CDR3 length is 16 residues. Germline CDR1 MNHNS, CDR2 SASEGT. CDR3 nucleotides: TGTGCCAGCAGTCGGAGTTCGGGGGCAGCTAACTATGGCTACACCTTC. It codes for CASSRSSGAANYGYTF.

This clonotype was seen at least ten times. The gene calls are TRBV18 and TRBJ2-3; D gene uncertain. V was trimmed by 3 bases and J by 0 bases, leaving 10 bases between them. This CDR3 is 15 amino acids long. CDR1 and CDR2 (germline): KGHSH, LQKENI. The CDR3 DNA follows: TGTGCCAGCTCACCGGGATCCTCTAGCACAGATACGCAGTATTTT. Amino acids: CASSPGSSSTDTQYF.

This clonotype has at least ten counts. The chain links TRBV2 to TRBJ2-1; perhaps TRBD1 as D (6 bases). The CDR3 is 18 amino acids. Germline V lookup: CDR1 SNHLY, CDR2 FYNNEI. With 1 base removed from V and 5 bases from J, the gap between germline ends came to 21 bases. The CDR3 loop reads CASSEEPQGPGLDNEQFF. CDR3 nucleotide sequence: TGTGCCAGCAGTGAAGAGCCCCAGGGGCCAGGTTTGGACAATGAGCAGTTCTTC.

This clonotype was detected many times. The CDR3, as DNA: TGTGCCAGCAGCTTAGTTGAGGCGACAGGCTACACCTTC. It encodes CASSLVEATGYTF. The chain has TRBV7-9 and TRBJ1-2, with no clear D. CDR1 and CDR2 (germline): SEHNR, FQNEAQ (reference sequence). The length of the CDR3 is 13 residues. Trimming cost V 1 base and J 8 bases, with 11 bases left between them.

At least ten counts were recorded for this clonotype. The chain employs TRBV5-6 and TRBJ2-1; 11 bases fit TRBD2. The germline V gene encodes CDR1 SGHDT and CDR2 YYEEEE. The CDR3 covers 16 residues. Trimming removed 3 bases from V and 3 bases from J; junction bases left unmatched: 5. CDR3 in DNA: TGTGCCAGCAGCTGGTCGGGACTAGCGGTCTACAATGAGCAGTTCTTC. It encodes CASSWSGLAVYNEQFF.

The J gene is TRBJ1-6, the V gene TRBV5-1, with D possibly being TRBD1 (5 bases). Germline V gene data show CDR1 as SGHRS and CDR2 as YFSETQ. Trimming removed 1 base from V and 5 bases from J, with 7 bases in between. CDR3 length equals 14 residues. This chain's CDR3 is CASSLMTDNSPLHF. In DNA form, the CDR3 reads TGCGCCAGCAGCTTGATGACAGATAATTCACCCCTCCACTTT.

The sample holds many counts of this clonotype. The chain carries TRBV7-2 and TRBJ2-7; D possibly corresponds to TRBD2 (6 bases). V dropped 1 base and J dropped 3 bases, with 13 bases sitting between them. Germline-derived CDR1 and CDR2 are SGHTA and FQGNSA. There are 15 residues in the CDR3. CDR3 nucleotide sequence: TGTGCCAGCAGCTTAGAGTGGGCTAGCGACTACGAGCAGTACTTC. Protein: CASSLEWASDYEQYF.

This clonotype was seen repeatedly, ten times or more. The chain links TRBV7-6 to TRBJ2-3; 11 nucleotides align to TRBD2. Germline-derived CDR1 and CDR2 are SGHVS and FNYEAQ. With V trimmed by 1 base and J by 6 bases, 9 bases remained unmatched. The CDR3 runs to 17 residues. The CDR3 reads CASSLVPSGGLADTQYF. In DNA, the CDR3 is TGTGCCAGCAGCTTAGTCCCTAGCGGGGGGCTCGCGGATACGCAGTATTTT.

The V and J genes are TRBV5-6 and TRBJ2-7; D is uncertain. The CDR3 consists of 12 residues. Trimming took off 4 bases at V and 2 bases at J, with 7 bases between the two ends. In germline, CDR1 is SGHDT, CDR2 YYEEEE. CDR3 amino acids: CASSNTAYEQYF. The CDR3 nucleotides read TGTGCCAGCAGCAACACAGCCTACGAGCAGTACTTC.

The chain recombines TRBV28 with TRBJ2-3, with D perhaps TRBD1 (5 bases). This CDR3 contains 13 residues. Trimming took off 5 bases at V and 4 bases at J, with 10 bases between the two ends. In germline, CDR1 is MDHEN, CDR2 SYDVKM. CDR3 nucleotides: TGTGCCAGCAGTCCAGGGTCCCCAGATACGCAGTATTTT. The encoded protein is CASSPGSPDTQYF.

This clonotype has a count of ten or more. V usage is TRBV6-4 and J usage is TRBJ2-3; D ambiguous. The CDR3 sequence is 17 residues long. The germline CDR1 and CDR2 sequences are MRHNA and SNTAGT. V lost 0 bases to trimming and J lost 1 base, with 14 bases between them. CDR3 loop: CASSDSTSGAGTDTQYF. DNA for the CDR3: TGTGCCAGCAGTGACTCAACGTCGGGCGCCGGCACAGATACGCAGTATTTT.

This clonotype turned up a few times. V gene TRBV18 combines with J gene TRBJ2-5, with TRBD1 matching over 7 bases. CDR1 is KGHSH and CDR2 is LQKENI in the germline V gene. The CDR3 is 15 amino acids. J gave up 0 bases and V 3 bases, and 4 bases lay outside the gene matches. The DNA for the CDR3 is TGTGCCAGCTCACCCCGAGGGACAGACCAAGAGACCCAGTACTTC. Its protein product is CASSPRGTDQETQYF.

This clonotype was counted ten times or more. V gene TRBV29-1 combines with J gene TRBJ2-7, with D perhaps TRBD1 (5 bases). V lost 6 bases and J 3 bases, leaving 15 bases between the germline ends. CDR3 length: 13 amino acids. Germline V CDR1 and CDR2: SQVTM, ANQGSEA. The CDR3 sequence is CSVPGPSNYEQYF. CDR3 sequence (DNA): TGCAGCGTCCCAGGGCCTTCGAACTACGAGCAGTACTTC.

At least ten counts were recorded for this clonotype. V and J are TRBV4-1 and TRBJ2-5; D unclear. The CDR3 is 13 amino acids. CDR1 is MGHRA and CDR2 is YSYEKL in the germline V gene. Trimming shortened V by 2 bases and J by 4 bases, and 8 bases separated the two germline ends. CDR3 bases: TGCGCCAGCAGCCAATTGGGTGGAGAGACCCAGTACTTC. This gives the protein CASSQLGGETQYF.

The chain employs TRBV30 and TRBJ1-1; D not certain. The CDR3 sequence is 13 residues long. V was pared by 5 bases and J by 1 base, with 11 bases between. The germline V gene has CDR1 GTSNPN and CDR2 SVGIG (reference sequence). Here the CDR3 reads CAWSQFKNTEAFF. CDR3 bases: TGTGCCTGGTCGCAGTTTAAGAACACTGAAGCTTTCTTT.

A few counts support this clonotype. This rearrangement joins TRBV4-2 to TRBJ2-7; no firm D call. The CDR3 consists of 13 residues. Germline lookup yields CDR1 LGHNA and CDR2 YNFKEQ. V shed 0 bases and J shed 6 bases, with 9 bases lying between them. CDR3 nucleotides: TGTGCCAGCAGCCAAGACTCGTGGGGCGAGCAGTACTTC. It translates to CASSQDSWGEQYF.

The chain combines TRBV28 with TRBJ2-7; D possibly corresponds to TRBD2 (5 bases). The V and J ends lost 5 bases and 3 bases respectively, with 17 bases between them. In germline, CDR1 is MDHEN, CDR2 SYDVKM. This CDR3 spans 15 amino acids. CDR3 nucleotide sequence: TGTGCCAGCAGTACTCCTTCCGGGGTCGGCTACGAGCAGTACTTC. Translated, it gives CASSTPSGVGYEQYF. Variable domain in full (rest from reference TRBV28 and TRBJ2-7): DVKVTQSSRYLVKRTGEKVFLECVQDMDHENMFWYRQDPGLGLRLIYFSYDVKMKEKGDIPEGYSVSREKKERFSLILESASTNQTSMYLCASSTPSGVGYEQYFGPGTRLTVT.